Here is one T cell receptor beta chain with its context. The antigen remains undetermined. This specimen belongs to a study of T-cell reconstitution after alpha-beta-depleted transplantation in children. Findings and caveats of the study: The study reportedly traced alpha-beta T cells about two months after transplant to several hundred expanded graft clones. At day 60, the high TCRbeta diversity found in some patients originated from recipient T cells and thymic progenitors that had survived. It was newly produced T cells that mostly accounted for T-cell counts and diversity one year after transplant.

For TCRbeta, the library was prepared with unique molecular identifiers. MiXCR was run by TCRdb on the PCR reads, yielding one entry per CDR3 protein. The repertoire consists of about 470,000 distinct CDR3 sequences, with over 40% occurring once and the leading ten covering roughly a quarter. This sample comprised PBMCs, obtained before TCRalphabeta/CD19-depleted stem cell transplant. The TCR was taken from a girl aged 2 to 10 with aplastic anemia, due to receive a stem cell transplant.

DNA for the CDR3: TGTGCCAGCAGCCAACCTAGCAAGTTGGAGACCCAGTACTTC. Translating gives CASSQPSKLETQYF. The chain is built from TRBV3-1 and TRBJ2-5; D may be TRBD2 (5 bases). This CDR3 spans 14 amino acids. Germline V gives CDR1 LGHDT, CDR2 YNNKEL (reference sequence). V lost 2 bases to trimming and J lost 5 bases, with 12 bases between them.